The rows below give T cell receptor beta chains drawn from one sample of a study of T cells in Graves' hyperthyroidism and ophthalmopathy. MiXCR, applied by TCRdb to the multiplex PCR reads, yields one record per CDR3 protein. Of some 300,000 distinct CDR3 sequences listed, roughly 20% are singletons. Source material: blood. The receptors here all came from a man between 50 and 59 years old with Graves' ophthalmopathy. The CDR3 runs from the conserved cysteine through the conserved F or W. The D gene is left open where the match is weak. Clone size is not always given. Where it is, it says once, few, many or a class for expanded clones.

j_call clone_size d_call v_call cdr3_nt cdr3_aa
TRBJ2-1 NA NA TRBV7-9 TGTGCCAGCAGAACCTCCGGGACACAGAGGAACAATGAGCAGTTCTTC CASRTSGTQRNNEQFF
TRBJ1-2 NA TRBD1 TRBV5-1 TGCGCCAGCAGCCCTTACAGGGGGCAGAGCTATGGCTACACCTTC CASSPYRGQSYGYTF
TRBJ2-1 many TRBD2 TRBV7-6 TGTGCCAGCAGCTTAGCGCGAGGTAGCGGGATCGAGCAGTTCTTC CASSLARGSGIEQFF
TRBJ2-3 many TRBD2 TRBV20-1 TGCAGTGCTAGCCGACTAGCCCTGACAGATACGCAGTATTTT CSASRLALTDTQYF
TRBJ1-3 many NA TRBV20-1 TGCAGTGCTAGATTCCTCAGGGACTCTGGAAACACCATATATTTT CSARFLRDSGNTIYF
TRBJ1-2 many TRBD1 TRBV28 TGTGCCAGCGGGGAGGGGGCGCGGGGCTACACCTTC CASGEGARGYTF
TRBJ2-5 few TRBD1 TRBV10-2 TGCGCCAGCAGCTGGGGACAGCAAGAGACCCAGTACTTC CASSWGQQETQYF
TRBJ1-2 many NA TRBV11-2 TGTGCCAGCAGCTTAGAGGGGAATGGCTACACCTTC CASSLEGNGYTF
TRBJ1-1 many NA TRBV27 TGTGCCAGCAGCCCCCTCGGTAAGTGGCGGGACACTGAAGCTTTCTTT CASSPLGKWRDTEAFF
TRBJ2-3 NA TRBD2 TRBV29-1 TGCAGCGTTGAGTCGGGGTGGGGTAGCGGGACAACAGATACGCAGTATTTT CSVESGWGSGTTDTQYF
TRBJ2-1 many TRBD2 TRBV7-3 TGTGCCAGCAGCTTAATGGGTAGCGGGAGGTGGAGATCCTACAATGAGCAGTTCTTC CASSLMGSGRWRSYNEQFF
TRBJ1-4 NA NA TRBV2 TGTGCCAGCAGGAGGACAACTAATGAAAAACTGTTTTTT CASRRTTNEKLFF
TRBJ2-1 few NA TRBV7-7 TGTGCTAGCAGCTTAGGAGCGGGCGCCCCAGCGAATGAGCAGTTCTTC CASSLGAGAPANEQFF
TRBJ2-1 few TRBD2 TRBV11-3 TGTGCCAGCAGCTTAGGAGCGGGAGGGCGGAGCTCCTACAATGAGCAGTTCTTC CASSLGAGGRSSYNEQFF
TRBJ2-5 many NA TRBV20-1 TGCAGTGCTAGAGATGCCCTCGTGGTCCAAGAGACCCAGTACTTC CSARDALVVQETQYF
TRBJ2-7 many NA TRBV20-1 TGCAGTGCTAGATCCTTGGGGTACTCCTACGAGCAGTACTTC CSARSLGYSYEQYF
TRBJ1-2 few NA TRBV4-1 TGCGCCAGCAGCCAGATAGGCCATTTTGGCTACACCTTC CASSQIGHFGYTF
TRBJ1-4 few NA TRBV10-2 TGCGCCAGCAGCGACTTGGGGGCGCGGGCAACTAATGAAAAACTGTTTTTT CASSDLGARATNEKLFF
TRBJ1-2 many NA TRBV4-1 TGCGCCAGCAGCCGAACAGGGATCCCCGCGGGCTACACCTTC CASSRTGIPAGYTF
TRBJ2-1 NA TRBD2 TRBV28 TGTGCCAGCCTTTCGCCGGGACTAGCGGGAGGGCCCCTCAATGAGCAGTTCTTC CASLSPGLAGGPLNEQFF
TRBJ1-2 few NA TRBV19 TGTGCCAGTAGTTTCAGGGGCGGAGGCTACACCTTC CASSFRGGGYTF
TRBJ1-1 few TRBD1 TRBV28 TGTGCCAGCAGTCTAGGGGCCGACAGGGGGGCCACTGAAGCTTTCTTT CASSLGADRGATEAFF
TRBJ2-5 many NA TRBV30 TGTGCCTGGAGTGGGGGGGTTCGACAGGGAAAGTACTTC CAWSGGVRQGKYF
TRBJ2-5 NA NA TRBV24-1 TGTGCCACCAGCGATTTAAAGATCGCGGGGCAAGAGACCCAGTACTTC CATSDLKIAGQETQYF
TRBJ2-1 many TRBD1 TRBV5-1 TGCGCCAGCAGCGGCGGGACAGGGGTATACAATGAGCAGTTCTTC CASSGGTGVYNEQFF
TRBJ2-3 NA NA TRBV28 TGTGCCAGCAGTTTCATCACAGATACGCAGTATTTT CASSFITDTQYF
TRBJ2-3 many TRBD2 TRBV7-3 TGTGCCAGCAGCCCAGCGGGAGGGGCCACAGATACGCAGTATTTT CASSPAGGATDTQYF
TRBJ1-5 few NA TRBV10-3 TGTGCCATCAGGCCCGGGGATAGCAATCAGCCCCAGCATTTT CAIRPGDSNQPQHF
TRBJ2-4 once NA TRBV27 TGTGCCAGCAGTTTAAGGAACTTCGTAGGGCCTGAGGACATTCAGTACTTC CASSLRNFVGPEDIQYF
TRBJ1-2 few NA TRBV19 TGTGCCAGTACCTCTTCAGGCGGGGCATACGCACTGAGGGGCTACACCTTC CASTSSGGAYALRGYTF
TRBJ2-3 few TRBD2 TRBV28 TGTGCCAGCAGCTTACTAGCGGGAGCTCACACAGATACGCAGTATTTT CASSLLAGAHTDTQYF
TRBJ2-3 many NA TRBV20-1 TGCAGTGCTAGAGGCAGGGGCTTCAGAGATACGCAGTATTTT CSARGRGFRDTQYF
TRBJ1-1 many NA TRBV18 TGTGCCAGCTCAGATGCCGGCGGGGGTGAAGCTTTCTTT CASSDAGGGEAFF
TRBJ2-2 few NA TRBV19 TGTGCCAGTAGGGGACAAGGGGGTTACACCGGGGAGCTGTTTTTT CASRGQGGYTGELFF
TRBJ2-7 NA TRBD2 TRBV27 TGTGCCAGCAGCTTATCACTAGCGGTAGCGGGTGAGCAGTACTTC CASSLSLAVAGEQYF
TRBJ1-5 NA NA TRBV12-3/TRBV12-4 TGTGCCAGCAGTCTCGACGGTTTGGAGCCCCAGCATTTT CASSLDGLEPQHF
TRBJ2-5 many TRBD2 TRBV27 TGTGCCAGCAGTTTGGGGGGGGGAGGTATGGAGACCCAGTACTTC CASSLGGGGMETQYF
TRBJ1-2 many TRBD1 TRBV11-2 TGTGCCAGCAGCTTAGGACAGGGAAGGCTCTACACCTTC CASSLGQGRLYTF
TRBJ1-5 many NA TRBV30 TGTGCCTGGAGTGTATTCGGGGGGAACCAGCCCCAGCATTTT CAWSVFGGNQPQHF
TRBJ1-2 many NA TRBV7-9 TGTGCCAGCAGCTTAGAAAGGGAAGGCTACACCTTC CASSLEREGYTF
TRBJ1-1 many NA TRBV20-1 TGCAGTGCTAGCTCGGGGGCGCGGACTGAAGCTTTCTTT CSASSGARTEAFF
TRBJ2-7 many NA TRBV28 TGTGCCAGCAGTAAGGGACCCCTGGGGGAGCAGTACTTC CASSKGPLGEQYF
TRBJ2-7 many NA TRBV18 TGTGCCAGCTCACCACTGGGATCCGACGAGCAGTACTTC CASSPLGSDEQYF
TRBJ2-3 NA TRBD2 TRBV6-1 TGTGCCAGCAGGGGAGCGGGAGCACCAGATACGCAGTATTTT CASRGAGAPDTQYF
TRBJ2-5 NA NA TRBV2 TGTGCCAGCAGTGGGGTCGGAAGAGAGACCCAGTACTTC CASSGVGRETQYF
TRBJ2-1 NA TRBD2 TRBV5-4 TGTGCCACCATTAGCGGGAGGGGTCATGAGCAGTTCTTC CATISGRGHEQFF